This TCR beta chain was recorded in a study of control samples from healthy donors and cancer patients. Method: immunoSEQ multiplex PCR; TCRdb's copy keeps in-frame clones and lacks some. This sample has more than 100,000 clones, with approximately 90% found just once. This CDR3 has 12 amino acids. V lost 6 bases to trimming and J lost 5 bases; unmatched junction nucleotides: 3. Sequences were obtained from PBMCs. The origin of this receptor is a man aged 55 to 70 with lung cancer. This sequence joins TRBV12-3 or TRBV12-4 and TRBJ2-7; 8 nucleotides agree with TRBD1. The CDR3 loop reads CASSRQGNEQYF. The CDR3 bases are TGTGCCAGCAGCCGACAGGGGAACGAGCAGTACTTC.